The next 25 T cell receptor beta chains were all read from a single sample in a study of early T cells in non-severe SARS-CoV-2 infection. Each CDR3 protein is one row after TCRdb ran MiXCR on the 5' RACE reads. The sample carries 70,000 or so distinct CDR3 sequences, approximately 13% recorded once. The sequenced sample consisted of whole blood. The receptors were gathered from an adult who was a healthcare worker with PCR-confirmed SARS-CoV-2 infection or an uninfected control (not recorded which).

In its sample, this clonotype was seen a few times. The rearrangement uses TRBV12-3 or TRBV12-4 and TRBJ2-7; TRBD2 agrees at 9 bases. V was clipped by 7 bases and J by 2 bases; unmatched bases: 9. The CDR3 has 15 amino acids. CDR3 sequence reads: CASKRSSGGTYEQYF. In nucleotides, the CDR3 is TGTGCCAGCAAGAGAAGTAGCGGGGGAACCTACGAGCAGTACTTC.

The V call is TRBV7-9, the J call TRBJ2-5, with a tentative D call TRBD2 (5 bases). Trimming removed 6 bases from V and 3 bases from J, with 11 bases in between. This CDR3 region has 13 residues. From germline, CDR1 is SEHNR and CDR2 FQNEAQ (reference sequence). Written as DNA, the CDR3 is TGTGCCAGCAGGAGGGCAACCGAAGAGACCCAGTACTTC. The encoded protein is CASRRATEETQYF.

This clonotype was found many times. This chain links TRBV27 with TRBJ2-7, with 8 bases that match TRBD1. The J segment lost 3 bases and the V segment lost 6 bases, leaving 13 bases of the junction unmatched. There are 16 residues in the CDR3. Germline V lookup: CDR1 MNHEY, CDR2 SMNVEV (reference sequence). The CDR3 sequence: CASSSAFGQGFYEQYF. The CDR3 coding sequence is TGTGCCAGCAGCTCCGCCTTTGGACAGGGCTTCTACGAGCAGTACTTC.

The V gene is TRBV7-9, the J gene TRBJ2-2, with D unclear. The CDR3 loop spans 12 amino acids. V lost 3 bases and J lost 2, with 1 base in between. Germline CDR1 and CDR2: SEHNR and FQNEAQ (reference sequence). CDR3: CASSFNTGELFF. CDR3 in DNA: TGTGCCAGCAGCTTCAACACCGGGGAGCTGTTTTTT.

This clonotype was counted many times. The genes are TRBV10-1 and TRBJ1-1; D might be TRBD1 (5 bases). Germline lookup yields CDR1 WNHNN and CDR2 SYGVQD (reference sequence). Between the trimmed V and J ends, which lost 6 bases and 5 bases, there was a span of 13 bases. The CDR3 sequence is 13 residues long. CDR3 coding DNA: TGCGCCAGCAGCTACTCAGGGACTACTGAAGCTTTCTTT. Translation: CASSYSGTTEAFF.

The chain carries TRBV20-1 and TRBJ2-1; possibly TRBD2 for D (5 bases). CDR3 length: 16 residues. V lost 1 base, J lost 9 bases, and 22 bases lay in between. The germline gives CDR1 DFQATT, CDR2 SNEGSKA (reference sequence). The CDR3 sequence is CSARVSGGRRSGEQFF. Written as DNA, the CDR3 is TGCAGTGCTAGAGTCTCGGGCGGGCGGAGGTCCGGTGAGCAGTTCTTC.

V usage is TRBV12-3 or TRBV12-4 and J usage is TRBJ2-1; 8 nucleotides line up with TRBD1. With 5 bases clipped from V and 3 bases from J, the junction kept 3 bases outside the gene matches. The CDR3 extends over 14 amino acids. The CDR3 is CASSLGTGYNEQFF. As DNA, the CDR3 is TGTGCCAGCAGTCTTGGGACAGGCTACAATGAGCAGTTCTTC.

Many counts were recorded for this clonotype. This rearrangement joins TRBV28 to TRBJ2-1; TRBD2 might be the D (7 bases). Germline CDR1 reads MDHEN; CDR2 reads SYDVKM. V dropped 7 bases and J dropped 7 bases, with 8 bases sitting between them. This CDR3 is 11 amino acids long. The CDR3 DNA reads TGTGCCAGCAAGGGGGGGAATGAGCAGTTCTTC. Translating it yields CASKGGNEQFF.

The rearrangement joins TRBV12-3 or TRBV12-4 to TRBJ2-1, with D possibly being TRBD2 (6 bases). V was cut by 2 bases and J by 6 bases, with 14 bases left in between. The CDR3 is 15 residues long. The CDR3, as DNA: TGTGCCAGCAGTTTATCTGAAGGAGGGGCCAATGAGCAGTTCTTC. The encoded protein is CASSLSEGGANEQFF.

This clonotype was found many times. The chain is built from TRBV20-1 and TRBJ2-6; D not resolved. This CDR3 comprises 12 residues. In germline, CDR1 is DFQATT, CDR2 SNEGSKA (reference sequence). V was shortened by 3 bases and J by 3 bases, with 3 bases between the two germline ends. CDR3 loop: CSASNGANVLTF. The CDR3 DNA is TGCAGTGCTAGTAATGGGGCCAACGTCCTGACTTTC.

V usage is TRBV12-3 or TRBV12-4 and J usage is TRBJ1-2; 7 positions agree with TRBD1. This CDR3 is 13 amino acids long. The junction had 9 bases not matched to a gene; V was cut back by 6 bases and J by 8 bases. The CDR3 DNA follows: TGTGCCAGCAGCCTCGACAGGGTGGGCGGCTACACCTTC. The encoded protein is CASSLDRVGGYTF.

This clonotype was detected many times. This chain links TRBV7-2 with TRBJ1-1; 8 bases fit TRBD1. The junction had 9 bases not matched to a gene; V was cut back by 6 bases and J by 3 bases. CDR1 and CDR2 from the germline V gene are SGHTA and FQGNSA. The CDR3 is 15 residues long. The CDR3 protein is CASRPGQGGYTEAFF. CDR3 DNA sequence: TGTGCCAGCAGACCAGGACAGGGAGGGTACACTGAAGCTTTCTTT.

A few counts support this clonotype. The chain employs TRBV29-1 and TRBJ2-3; no reliable D call. CDR3 length: 12 amino acids. The V gene's germline CDR1 is SQVTM and CDR2 ANQGSEA. V dropped 4 bases and J dropped 0 bases, with 5 bases sitting between them. The CDR3 loop reads CSVAQSTDTQYF. CDR3 nucleotide sequence: TGCAGCGTTGCCCAGAGCACAGATACGCAGTATTTT.

The CDR3 loop reads CASSLAGRVVAKNIQYF. Here the CDR3 DNA reads TGTGCCAGCAGCTTGGCAGGTCGGGTCGTAGCCAAAAACATTCAGTACTTC. The chain carries TRBV5-5 and TRBJ2-4; no firm D call. This CDR3 comprises 17 residues. The germline V gene has CDR1 SGHKS and CDR2 YYEKEE (reference sequence). The ends were cut back, 0 bases at V and 0 bases at J, with 13 bases in the middle.

This clonotype was observed a handful of times. The rearrangement joins TRBV7-2 to TRBJ1-3, with D unclear. Trimming pared 3 bases from V and 4 bases from J, leaving 16 bases between. The CDR3 loop spans 16 amino acids. Germline CDR1 SGHTA, CDR2 FQGNSA. The CDR3 loop reads CASSLVRQSIGNTIYF. CDR3 coding DNA: TGTGCCAGCAGCTTGGTGCGTCAATCTATCGGAAACACCATATATTTT.

This clonotype came up many times. The chain uses TRBV4-3 and TRBJ1-4; no firm D call. The CDR3 is 13 residues long. V gave up 0 bases and J gave up 8 bases, with 7 bases separating them. In germline, CDR1 is LGHNA, CDR2 YSLEER. DNA for the CDR3: TGCGCCAGCAGCCAAGATCATAGGGAAAAACTGTTTTTT. Translated: CASSQDHREKLFF.

This clonotype has a count of ten or more. This rearrangement joins TRBV20-1 to TRBJ2-1; 8 bases agree with TRBD2. The CDR3 extends over 12 amino acids. Germline V gene data show CDR1 as DFQATT and CDR2 as SNEGSKA (reference sequence). After removal of 3 bases from V and 10 bases from J, the junction contained 5 bases not matched to a gene. The CDR3 protein is CSASGTRGEQFF. The CDR3 DNA reads as TGCAGTGCTAGCGGGACTAGGGGGGAGCAGTTCTTC.

This clonotype appeared many times. The chain is built from TRBV11-2 and TRBJ2-7, with 9 bases identical to TRBD2. V lost 2 bases to trimming and J lost 6 bases; unmatched junction nucleotides: 5. Germline CDR1 is SGHAT and CDR2 is FQNNGV. The CDR3 spans 14 residues. In nucleotides, the CDR3 is TGTGCCAGCAGCTTAAATAGCGGGAGCAGCGAGCAGTACTTC. Translating gives CASSLNSGSSEQYF.

The rearrangement uses TRBV29-1 and TRBJ1-1; D unclear. CDR1 is SQVTM, CDR2 ANQGSEA, per germline. The CDR3 loop spans 10 amino acids. V was trimmed by 4 bases and J by 3 bases, leaving 3 bases between them. CDR3 sequence reads: CSVVDTEAFF. The CDR3 region has the DNA TGCAGCGTTGTGGACACTGAAGCTTTCTTT.

There are a few counts of this clonotype. This sequence joins TRBV7-9 and TRBJ2-1; D not resolved. Trimming left V 1 base short and J 8 bases short, with 9 bases between. This CDR3 comprises 13 residues. Germline CDR1 SEHNR, CDR2 FQNEAQ (reference sequence). CDR3 amino acids: CASSLVIGDEQFF. The CDR3, as DNA: TGTGCCAGCAGCTTAGTAATCGGCGATGAGCAGTTCTTC. Combining the CDR3 with reference TRBV7-9 and TRBJ2-1 gives the whole variable domain DTGVSQNPRHKITKRGQNVTFRCDPISEHNRLYWYRQTLGQGPEFLTYFQNEAQLEKSRLLSDRFSAERPKGSFSTLEIQRTEQGDSAMYLCASSLVIGDEQFFGPGTRLTVL.

This clonotype has just a few counts. This rearrangement joins TRBV12-3 or TRBV12-4 to TRBJ2-1, with D hard to call. V gave up 6 bases and J gave up 9 bases, with 15 bases separating them. The CDR3 has 13 amino acids. CDR3 in amino acids: CASSDWPRVEQFF. As DNA, the CDR3 is TGTGCCAGCAGCGACTGGCCACGAGTTGAGCAGTTCTTC.

This clonotype was seen many times. The chain joins TRBV5-1 to TRBJ2-1, with D tentatively TRBD2 (5 bases). This CDR3 contains 17 residues. Germline CDR1 reads SGHRS; CDR2 reads YFSETQ. Between the trimmed V and J ends, which lost 4 bases and 0 bases, there was a span of 17 bases. In nucleotides, the CDR3 is TGCGCCAGCAGCCCAGGACTCGTCTTTAGCTCCTACAATGAGCAGTTCTTC. The encoded protein is CASSPGLVFSSYNEQFF.

This chain links TRBV7-2 with TRBJ1-3; D remains unclear. The germline gives CDR1 SGHTA, CDR2 FQGNSA. The CDR3 has 15 residues. Trimming removed 1 base at V and 1 base at J, with 8 bases between. For the CDR3, the DNA is TGTGCCAGCAGCTTAGTAAAGGGATCTGGAAACACCATATATTTT. Residues: CASSLVKGSGNTIYF.

There are many counts of this clonotype. V is TRBV5-4 and J is TRBJ2-4; D is tentatively TRBD1 or TRBD2 (5 bases each). The germline V and J ends were trimmed by 3 bases and 0 bases, with 13 bases remaining between them. Germline V CDR1 and CDR2: SGHNT, YYREEE (reference sequence). The CDR3 totals 16 residues. CDR3 sequence: CASSSQGVLAKNIQYF. The CDR3 region has the DNA TGTGCCAGCAGCTCCCAGGGAGTGCTAGCCAAAAACATTCAGTACTTC.

This clonotype was seen at least ten times. The rearrangement joins TRBV5-6 to TRBJ2-7; 9 nucleotides agree with TRBD1. Germline V gene data show CDR1 as SGHDT and CDR2 as YYEEEE. The CDR3 covers 14 residues. V shed 0 bases and J 7 bases; nucleotides not matched to a gene: 5. The CDR3 region has the DNA TGTGCCAGCAGCTTGGTTGACAGGGGGGGTGAGCAGTACTTC. Amino acid sequence: CASSLVDRGGEQYF.